The present entry profiles one T cell receptor beta chain with its context. This clonotype turned up a few times. What this receptor recognizes is not known. Base quality data are lacking; no much larger clone is found one base away. This record belongs to a study of T cells after yellow fever vaccination (dated by TCRdb to between 2018 and 2020). Describing the broader study: The SMART-Seq v4 Ultra Low Input RNA kit was used to prepare libraries from fractions with low cell numbers. To follow T-cell clones before and after both primary and booster YFV17D yellow fever vaccination, bulk TCR alpha and beta repertoires underwent longitudinal sequencing. Two healthy male donors made up the cohort, one aged 18 to 30 years and the other aged 30 to 40 years. Blood samples were taken at several timepoints before and after primary and secondary immunization, and bulk PBMC replicates and cell subsets were isolated.

The CDR3, from cysteine to phenylalanine, totals 13 residues. Only the CDR3 portion is preserved as DNA: 39 bases, with reading frame beginning at the first base. The germline V gene (reference sequence) supplies CDR1 DFQATT and CDR2 SNEGSKA. V is reduced by 5 bases and J by 0 bases, leaving a spacing of 11 bases between them. The sequencing machine was an Illumina NovaSeq 6000. TCR cDNA was synthesized by 5'RACE template switching, which introduced a universal primer site and unique molecular identifiers. Priming for cDNA synthesis came from both the TCR alpha and TCR beta constant segments. Library amplification used two PCR steps, and the second PCR step added sample barcodes and sequencing adapters. Libraries were sequenced on Illumina HiSeq 2500 (2x100 bp) or NovaSeq (2x150 bp). Concerning the study's data processing: Demultiplexing of reads and collapsing into UMI consensus sequences were performed with MIGEC, and V(D)J alignment was carried out with MiXCR. Using edgeR on replicate PBMC samples, clonotypes were called vaccine-responding if FDR was below 0.01 and the log2 fold change was above 5 up to day 15. Each bulk clonotype received a CD4 or CD8 identity based on whether the sequenced CD4 or CD8 repertoire contained that clonotype at higher abundance. TCRdb reanalyzed the raw reads on its own, using fastp at Q25 for trimming and MiXCR for clone calling, and kept in-frame beta chains. All rows with the same CDR3 protein become a single entry with the most common DNA and genes. These V and J calls derive from TCRdb rather than the authors' analysis. The sample includes 120,000 or so distinct CDR3 sequences, with under 9% observed a single time. Clones ranked in the top ten supply 40% of the sample.

Here is what the overall study found, with its caveats: Computational filtering was required because FACS-sorted repertoires could contain abundant contaminating clonotypes from the bulk population. After the booster, most clones that had expanded after primary vaccination were detected again (around 96% of CD4 and around nine tenths of CD8), suggesting broad maintenance of memory. A small share of clonotypes occurred in both CD4 and CD8 compartments, likely arising from convergent recombination. The secondary T-cell response was found to be weaker but faster than the primary response, with a peak reached on day 5 rather than on day 15. Only a couple of donors were included in the study, so the extent to which the findings can be generalized is limited.

This specimen's treatment or condition label, per the study, means: live attenuated yellow fever vaccine strain. A standard Ficoll-Paque protocol was used to isolate PBMCs from peripheral blood. Dynabeads CD4 and CD8 positive selection kits were used to isolate CD4 and CD8 T-cell fractions. TriZol was used to extract RNA from bulk PBMCs, CD4 and CD8 fractions, and dextramer-positive and dextramer-negative fractions. The rearranged chain carries TRBV20-1 and TRBJ2-7, with the D gene not confidently named. The specimen comprised CD8+ T cells sorted from PBMCs, sampled on the day of the yellow fever booster vaccination. This TCR was recovered from a man between 18 and 29 years old who received the YFV17D yellow fever vaccine. The CDR3 corresponds to CSARARPSYEQYF. The DNA reads as follows: TGCAGTGCTCGAGCCCGACCCTCCTACGAGCAGTACTTC.